The clone carrying this TCR beta chain occurred a few times. Sample-barcoded 5' priming and a J-beta primer mix drove a second PCR of about 7 to 11 cycles. One entry per CDR3 protein results from TCRdb running MiXCR on the 5' RACE reads. The sample has around 1,800,000 distinct CDR3 sequences; around 42% are singletons. CDR3 size: 13 residues. Germline values: CDR1 DFQATT, CDR2 SNEGSKA (reference sequence). V lost 2 bases to trimming and J lost 3 bases; unmatched junction nucleotides: 3. The sample originates from a study of blood T cells in healthy people across ages. The sample was blood. This clonotype originated in a human donor in good health. The J gene is TRBJ1-2, the V gene TRBV20-1; 7 bases line up with TRBD1. The CDR3 DNA sequence: TGCAGTGCTAGACTGACAGGGTACTATGGCTACACCTTC. This codes for CSARLTGYYGYTF.